Included here is one T cell receptor (beta chain) sequence, with context. The data belong to a study of T cell responses to AZD1222 COVID-19 vaccine. TCRdb's table, derived via immunoSEQ multiplex PCR, lists solely in-frame clones and lacks some. Found here are approximately 70,000 clones, roughly 84% of them singletons; the top ten hold more than 8.5%. The CDR3 is 13 residues long. From germline, CDR1 is LNHDA and CDR2 SQIVND (reference sequence). V was cut by 3 bases and J by 3 bases, with 8 bases left in between. Specimen: peripheral blood, collected on day 0 of AZD1222 vaccination. The J gene is TRBJ1-1, the V gene TRBV19; D remains unclear. The TCR sequence derives from an adult in good health. The CDR3 DNA sequence: TGTGCCAGTAGTATCCAGGCTCACACTGAAGCTTTCTTT. Its translation is CASSIQAHTEAFF.